The clone carrying this T cell receptor (beta chain) was seen only a few times. In TCRdb, the RT-PCR reads were re-called with MiXCR into one record per CDR3 protein. Here the sample spans more than 500,000 distinct CDR3 sequences, roughly 10% being singletons. The data stem from a study of response to subunit inactivated influenza vaccine. The CDR3 totals 16 residues. Germline V lookup: CDR1 SGHRS, CDR2 YFSETQ. V lost 4 bases to trimming and J lost 0 bases, with 14 bases between them. The same specimen was also included in a second study, on T cells expressing NK-cell markers. That source notes: 5'RACE template switching with UMIs generated TCR beta cDNA. Seven HCMV-seropositive donors and one seronegative donor made up the eight sequenced donors. An anti-gamma-delta TCR antibody restricted sorting to alpha-beta TCR T cells in several experiments. CD8+ T cells in 5 or 6 donors included dominant NKG2C+ clonotypes at roughly 1.0-7.5%.

The V and J genes are TRBV5-1 and TRBJ2-1; a possible D gene is TRBD1 (8 bases). This receptor was obtained from a man between 45 and 60 years old who received an inactivated influenza vaccine. Sequencing was performed on PBMCs from blood, taken on the day of vaccination. The CDR3 sequence: CASSPQGGSSYNEQFF. The CDR3 DNA follows: TGCGCCAGCAGCCCACAGGGGGGGAGCTCCTACAATGAGCAGTTCTTC.